The entry below describes one T cell receptor (beta chain). Antigen specificity is unknown. During its preparation, the TCRbeta library received unique molecular identifiers. TCRdb re-derived calls from the PCR reads in MiXCR, one entry per CDR3 protein. The sample holds approximately 230,000 distinct CDR3 sequences; 20% to 30% are singletons and the top ten take 4% to 5.5%. CDR1 is SGHRS, CDR2 YFSETQ, per germline. The CDR3 covers 15 residues. Trimming stripped 5 bases from V and 4 bases from J, with 15 bases between. These data are taken from a study of T-cell reconstitution after alpha-beta-depleted transplantation in children. Study-wide points: Surviving recipient T cells and thymic progenitors produced the high day-60 TCRbeta diversity seen in some patients. About two months after transplant, alpha-beta T cells reportedly came from several hundred expanded graft clones. Most T-cell counts and diversity one year after the transplant came from T cells that were newly produced.

The specimen was PBMCs, mostly from graft donor cells, collected 360 days after TCRalphabeta/CD19-depleted stem cell transplant. This receptor was taken from a female patient under 10 years old who had a stem cell transplant for congenital amegakaryocytic thrombocytopenia, so the T cells may come from the graft donor. The chain combines TRBV5-1 with TRBJ2-2; D unclear. The CDR3 DNA reads as TGCGCCAGCAGTCGGACGGTCCCCAGCACCGGGGAGCTGTTTTTT. Translated, it gives CASSRTVPSTGELFF. Drawing the rest from reference TRBV5-1 and TRBJ2-2, the complete variable domain is KAGVTQTPRYLIKTRGQQVTLSCSPISGHRSVSWYQQTPGQGLQFLFEYFSETQRNKGNFPGRFSGRQFSNSRSEMNVSTLELGDSALYLCASSRTVPSTGELFFGEGSRLTVL.